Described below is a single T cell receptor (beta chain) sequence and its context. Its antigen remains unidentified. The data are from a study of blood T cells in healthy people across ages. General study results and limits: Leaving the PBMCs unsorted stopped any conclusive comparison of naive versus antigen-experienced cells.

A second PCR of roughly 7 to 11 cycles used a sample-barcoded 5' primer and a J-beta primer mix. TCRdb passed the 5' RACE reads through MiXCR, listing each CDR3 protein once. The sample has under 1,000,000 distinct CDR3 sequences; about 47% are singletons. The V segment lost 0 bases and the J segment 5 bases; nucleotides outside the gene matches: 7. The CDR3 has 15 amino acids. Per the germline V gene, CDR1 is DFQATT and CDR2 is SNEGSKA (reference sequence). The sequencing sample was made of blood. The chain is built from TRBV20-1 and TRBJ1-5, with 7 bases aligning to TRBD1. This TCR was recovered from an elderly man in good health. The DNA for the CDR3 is TGCAGTGCTAGAGATCAACAGGGGAGCCATCAGCCCCAGCATTTT. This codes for CSARDQQGSHQPQHF.